The sequence of this TCR beta chain was determined in a study of regulatory T cells in long-lasting Graves disease. General study points: Limited samples may have lowered accuracy. Lower TCR diversity was seen in persistent Graves' patients than in newly diagnosed ones. More public clonotypes were shared by persistent patients (about 2,700) than by new patients (roughly 870). TRBV28, TRBJ1-2 and TRBJ2-5 were segments that persistent disease favored.

Sample time point: newly diagnosed GD, antithyroid drugs for less than 3 months. The authors made the TCR library using RNA they extracted from PBMCs. Notes on this clonotype: The antigen is undetermined. This likely stems from a read error, as it lies one base from a far larger clone.

The V gene's germline CDR1 is SGHRS and CDR2 YFSETQ. The CDR3 covers 15 residues. Building of the TCR beta libraries involved iRepertoire HTBI primers and Arm-PCR of CDR3 regions. TCRdb re-called the multiplex PCR reads with MiXCR, one entry per CDR3 protein. The repertoire holds some 320,000 distinct CDR3 sequences, 15% to 20% seen once, with approximately 35% in the top ten. This TCR derives from a female donor with Graves disease. The chain links TRBV5-1 to TRBJ2-5; 9 bases match TRBD1. Gene TRBJ2-1 matches the end of the DNA better, so the J call may be wrong. This specimen consisted of peripheral blood mononuclear cells (PBMCs), obtained at new diagnosis, from a patient treated with antithyroid drugs. CDR3 in DNA: TGCGCCAGCAGCTTGGAAGGACAGGGGTTGAGCGAGCAGTTCTTC. It specifies CASSLEGQGLSEQFF.